The present TCR beta chain was sequenced within a study of T cells in Graves' hyperthyroidism and ophthalmopathy. The study left out patients who had uncontrolled infection, other autoimmune disease, pregnancy or lactation. Clinical symptoms, serum thyroxine, TRAb, thyroid ultrasound and orbital computed tomography established diagnosis. The CDR3 is 17 residues long. V was pared by 4 bases and J by 4 bases, with 14 bases of the junction left unmatched. In germline, CDR1 is SGHRS, CDR2 YFSETQ. There are many counts of this clonotype. Its antigen is unknown. Study-wide findings and caveats: Model predictions of ophthalmopathy came a median approximately 6 months before onset.

Researchers amplified the TCR beta CDR3 regions from RNA transcripts. Using the HTBI primer set, a first-round RT-PCR was run on the TCR CDR3. TCRdb independently ran MiXCR on the multiplex PCR reads; one entry per CDR3 protein. The sample holds a few hundred thousand distinct CDR3 sequences, roughly 14% seen once. The chain employs TRBV5-1 and TRBJ2-1; 7 nucleotides align to TRBD2. The TCR comes from a woman in her 30s with Graves' hyperthyroidism. Sequenced material: blood. CDR3 loop: CASSPPLASRGYNEQFF. The DNA for the CDR3 is TGCGCCAGCAGCCCCCCACTAGCGTCCCGGGGGTACAATGAGCAGTTCTTC. Filled out from reference TRBV5-1 and TRBJ2-1, the complete variable domain reads KAGVTQTPRYLIKTRGQQVTLSCSPISGHRSVSWYQQTPGQGLQFLFEYFSETQRNKGNFPGRFSGRQFSNSRSEMNVSTLELGDSALYLCASSPPLASRGYNEQFFGPGTRLTVL.